In its sample, the clone carrying this TCR beta chain was seen many times. CDR3 size: 14 residues. The V segment lost 6 bases and the J segment 7 bases; nucleotides outside the gene matches: 7. Germline V CDR1 and CDR2: MNHEY, SMNVEV (reference sequence). This specimen comes from a study of molecular identifiers for immune sequencing clone quantification. Overall study: With replicates, the RNA of around 20,000 or 99,000 naive CD8 cells was split five ways and four were sequenced.

Listed TCR primers and previously described methods were used for bulk TCR libraries. TCRdb called the PCR reads again in MiXCR, with one record for every CDR3 protein. The sample has fewer than 350,000 distinct CDR3 sequences, about 23% seen once; the top ten hold 0.65% to 0.95%. Sorting recovered naive CD8 T cells on a CD8+CD4-CCR7+CD45RA+ profile. Sequenced material: naive CD8+ T cells from blood, with Jurkat cell RNA spiked in. Described subset: FACS-sorted CD8+CD4-CCR7+CD45RA+ naive T cells. The V call is TRBV27, the J call TRBJ1-5, with 9 bases fitting TRBD1. The receptor's source is a human donor in good health. Some libraries in this study had Jurkat cell RNA spiked in. The CDR3 here is CASSWTGEHQPQHF. The CDR3 nucleotides are TGTGCCAGCAGCTGGACAGGGGAGCACCAGCCCCAGCATTTT.